The 29 T cell receptor beta chains given below trace back to one sample, sequenced in a study of T-cell memory formation after mild COVID-19. TCRdb called the 5' RACE reads again in MiXCR, with one record for every CDR3 protein. The sample records about 450,000 distinct CDR3 sequences, 23% being singletons. Sequencing was performed on PBMCs or a T cell subset sorted from them (not recorded which). Every receptor here comes from an adult woman who had mild COVID-19 (a few samples of this study predate the infection). Cell type and time point are not known.

This clonotype was picked up a small number of times. J is TRBJ2-7 and V is TRBV4-2, with 8 bases aligning to TRBD1. The CDR3 runs to 15 residues. CDR1 is LGHNA, CDR2 YNFKEQ, per germline. Trimming cost V 1 base and J 2 bases; bases outside gene matches: 4. The DNA for the CDR3 is TGTGCCAGCAGCCAAGGAGGACAGGGACCCTACGAGCAGTACTTC. It codes for CASSQGGQGPYEQYF.

The genes are TRBV4-1 and TRBJ2-1; TRBD1 agrees at 7 bases. V shed 1 base, J shed 10 bases, and the junction held 4 bases outside the gene matches. Germline V gene sequence: CDR1 MGHRA, CDR2 YSYEKL. The CDR3 spans 13 residues. CDR3 in DNA: TGCGCCAGCAGCCAAGTGACAGGGTCGGAGCAGTTCTTC. As protein: CASSQVTGSEQFF.

The chain has TRBV4-3 and TRBJ2-2; 14 bases fit TRBD2. CDR1 and CDR2 (germline): LGHNA, YSLEER. The CDR3 length is 16 residues. Trimming cost V 5 bases and J 4 bases; bases outside gene matches: 3. The CDR3 loop is CASSYGLAGGTGELFF. The DNA of the CDR3 is TGCGCCAGCAGCTACGGACTAGCGGGAGGCACCGGGGAGCTGTTTTTT.

This chain uses TRBV27 with TRBJ2-1; D assignment may be TRBD1 or TRBD2 (5 bases each). The CDR3 is 13 residues long. Trimming stripped 4 bases from V and 8 bases from J, with 12 bases between. CDR1 is MNHEY and CDR2 is SMNVEV in the germline V gene (reference sequence). The CDR3 DNA reads TGTGCCAGCAGTTATTGGCGAGGGGATGAGCAGTTCTTC. As protein: CASSYWRGDEQFF.

The J gene is TRBJ1-2, the V gene TRBV5-6; weak D call: TRBD1 (6 bases). This CDR3 has 14 residues. V was pared by 4 bases and J by 2 bases, with 12 bases between. Germline V CDR1 and CDR2: SGHDT, YYEEEE. CDR3 nucleotides: TGTGCCAGCAGCGATAATACAGGGAACTATGGCTACACCTTC. Its translation is CASSDNTGNYGYTF. Supplemented by reference TRBV5-6 and TRBJ1-2, the full variable domain reads DAGVTQSPTHLIKTRGQQVTLRCSPKSGHDTVSWYQQALGQGPQFIFQYYEEEERQRGNFPDRFSGHQFPNYSSELNVNALLLGDSALYLCASSDNTGNYGYTFGSGTRLTVV.

This clonotype occurred a few times. The J gene is TRBJ2-7, the V gene TRBV5-1; possibly TRBD1 for D (6 bases). This CDR3 comprises 14 residues. Germline-derived CDR1 and CDR2 are SGHRS and YFSETQ. V was trimmed by 0 bases and J by 2 bases, leaving 9 bases between them. The CDR3 bases are TGCGCCAGCAGCTTGGAGACAGGAGCCTACGAGCAGTACTTC. Translated: CASSLETGAYEQYF.

This clonotype was detected a few times. This chain joins TRBV5-1 and TRBJ2-3, with D possibly TRBD2 on 6 matching bases. V was cut by 1 base and J by 6 bases, with 18 bases left in between. CDR3 length: 16 amino acids. Germline values: CDR1 SGHRS, CDR2 YFSETQ. The CDR3 sequence is CASSLKTSMEADTQYF. CDR3 sequence (DNA): TGCGCCAGCAGCTTGAAGACTAGTATGGAGGCGGATACGCAGTATTTT.

The chain uses TRBV29-1 and TRBJ2-1; TRBD2 matches at 9 bases. The CDR3 is made up of 14 amino acids. The germline CDR1 and CDR2 sequences are SQVTM and ANQGSEA. V shed 3 bases, J shed 6 bases, and the junction held 6 bases outside the gene matches. The CDR3, as DNA: TGCAGCGTTGACGGCGGGAGGGCCACCAATGAGCAGTTCTTC. Its protein is CSVDGGRATNEQFF.

This clonotype occurred a few times. The rearrangement links TRBV5-1 to TRBJ2-1; TRBD2 aligns across 15 bases. The CDR3 sequence is 16 residues long. With V trimmed by 3 bases and J by 8 bases, 6 bases remained unmatched. Germline assignment: CDR1 SGHRS and CDR2 YFSETQ. The DNA of the CDR3 is TGCGCCAGCAGCTCTGGGACTAGCGGGGGGCCAGATGAGCAGTTCTTC. Translated: CASSSGTSGGPDEQFF.

This clonotype was counted only a few times. The chain combines TRBV4-2 with TRBJ2-3; TRBD2 aligns across 11 bases. This CDR3 region has 16 residues. V dropped 0 bases and J dropped 6; count of bases not matched to a gene: 5. Germline V gives CDR1 LGHNA, CDR2 YNFKEQ. The CDR3 region has the DNA TGTGCCAGCAGCCAAGATCCTAGACTAGCGGGGGATACGCAGTATTTT. This gives the protein CASSQDPRLAGDTQYF.

The CDR3 loop reads CASSLGGGASDTQYF. The CDR3, as DNA: TGCGCCAGCAGCTTGGGAGGGGGGGCCTCAGATACGCAGTATTTT. The chain links TRBV5-1 to TRBJ2-3, with a weak D call TRBD2 (7 bases). Trimming removed 0 bases from V and 4 bases from J, with 12 bases in between. The germline CDR1 and CDR2 sequences are SGHRS and YFSETQ. The CDR3 length is 15 residues.

The CDR3 sequence: CASSSPVGGGKLFF. The CDR3 coding sequence is TGTGCCAGCAGCTCCCCTGTGGGCGGCGGAAAACTGTTTTTT. The chain employs TRBV9 and TRBJ1-4; no clear D. This CDR3 spans 14 amino acids. Germline assignment: CDR1 SGDLS and CDR2 YYNGEE. Trimming cost V 4 bases and J 10 bases, with 17 bases left between them.

This rearrangement joins TRBV7-9 to TRBJ1-5, with unresolved D. This CDR3 comprises 15 residues. The V gene's germline CDR1 is SEHNR and CDR2 FQNEAQ (reference sequence). V lost 0 bases and J 2 bases, leaving 8 bases between the germline ends. The CDR3 region has the DNA TGTGCCAGCAGCTTAGCCACTTTGGGCAATCAGCCCCAGCATTTT. This encodes CASSLATLGNQPQHF.

The table lists this clonotype with a few counts. The CDR3 loop reads CASSLSYPGTGTSYEQYF. CDR3 bases: TGTGCCAGCAGTTTATCGTATCCCGGGACAGGGACCTCCTACGAGCAGTACTTC. The V call is TRBV27, the J call TRBJ2-7; 9 bases line up with TRBD1. Looked up from germline, CDR1 is MNHEY and CDR2 is SMNVEV (reference sequence). V trimming: 0 bases; J trimming: 0 bases; junction bases outside the gene matches: 9. CDR3 length equals 18 residues.

This clonotype was seen a few times. At one end, the junction sequence differs from germline, possibly due to a read error. J is TRBJ2-2 and V is TRBV29-1; D is undetermined. CDR1 and CDR2 (germline): SQVTM, ANQGSEA. The CDR3 loop spans 13 amino acids. Here the CDR3 reads CSVEESPAGELFF. In nucleotides, the CDR3 is TGCAGTGTTGAAGAATCTCCGGCCGGGGAGCTGTTTTTT.

This chain uses TRBV20-1 with TRBJ2-3; 10 bases align to TRBD2. The V segment lost 1 base and the J segment 2 bases; nucleotides outside the gene matches: 6. The CDR3 consists of 16 residues. Germline V gene sequence: CDR1 DFQATT, CDR2 SNEGSKA (reference sequence). DNA for the CDR3: TGCAGTGCTAGAGGACAGCGGGGGGGGTTCACAGATACGCAGTATTTT. It translates to CSARGQRGGFTDTQYF.

This clonotype was seen only a few times. The genes are TRBV7-2 and TRBJ2-4; D is possibly TRBD1 (6 bases). Deletions cut 5 bases from V and 8 bases from J, with 22 bases between. CDR1 and CDR2 (germline): SGHTA, FQGNSA. This CDR3 has 16 residues. CDR3 sequence: CASSPGVTHYGDIQYF. CDR3 DNA: TGTGCCAGCAGCCCAGGGGTTACCCATTATGGAGACATTCAGTACTTC.

The J gene is TRBJ2-1, the V gene TRBV5-1; 8 bases align to TRBD1. Trimming at V came to 3 bases and at J to 7 bases, leaving 6 bases not matched to a gene. This CDR3 contains 14 residues. The V gene's germline CDR1 is SGHRS and CDR2 YFSETQ. CDR3 coding DNA: TGCGCCAGCAGCTCCCGGGACAGGCGGAATGAGCAGTTCTTC. Translating gives CASSSRDRRNEQFF.

The chain has TRBV6-2 or TRBV6-3 and TRBJ2-3; perhaps TRBD2 as D (6 bases). V lost 2 bases and J 2 bases, leaving 8 bases between the germline ends. The CDR3 is 14 amino acids. The germline V gene encodes CDR1 MNHEY and CDR2 SVGEGT. CDR3: CASSYGRSTDTQYF. The CDR3 coding sequence is TGTGCCAGCAGTTACGGGAGGTCCACAGATACGCAGTATTTT.

The V call is TRBV30, the J call TRBJ2-1; 12 positions agree with TRBD2. CDR1 is GTSNPN and CDR2 is SVGIG in the germline V gene (reference sequence). Trimming removed 4 bases from V and 7 bases from J; junction bases left unmatched: 5. The CDR3 is made up of 14 amino acids. The chain's CDR3 is CAWTRTSGMNEQFF. In DNA, the CDR3 is TGTGCCTGGACTAGGACTAGCGGGATGAATGAGCAGTTCTTC.

This clonotype has ten or more counts. The chain uses TRBV5-1 and TRBJ1-1, with D possibly being TRBD1 (6 bases). V lost 2 bases, J lost 1 base, and 12 bases lay in between. Germline V gene lookup returns CDR1 SGHRS and CDR2 YFSETQ. This CDR3 is 15 amino acids long. The CDR3 sequence: CASSFRQDSNTEAFF. The CDR3 nucleotides read TGCGCCAGCAGCTTCAGACAGGATTCGAACACTGAAGCTTTCTTT.

The V and J genes are TRBV29-1 and TRBJ2-2, with TRBD1 matching 8 bases. Germline V gene sequence: CDR1 SQVTM, CDR2 ANQGSEA. The CDR3 totals 12 residues. J gave up 3 bases and V 7 bases, and 1 base lay outside the gene matches. CDR3 sequence (DNA): TGCAGCGCGACAGGGGACACCGGGGAGCTGTTTTTT. It encodes CSATGDTGELFF.

CDR3 sequence reads: CASSLTGELERGGGSTDTQYF. In DNA form, the CDR3 reads TGTGCCAGCAGCCTCACCGGGGAGTTAGAGCGGGGGGGCGGTAGCACAGATACGCAGTATTTT. This rearrangement joins TRBV7-8 to TRBJ2-3, with 10 positions matching TRBD2. Germline values: CDR1 SGHVS, CDR2 FQNEAQ. Unmatched junction bases numbered 20, after V lost 5 bases and J lost 0 bases. This CDR3 region has 21 residues.

The genes are TRBV30 and TRBJ1-6; D call uncertain. The CDR3 has 17 residues. From germline, CDR1 is GTSNPN and CDR2 SVGIG (reference sequence). The CDR3 spells CATRPPEDFSYNSPLHF. CDR3 coding DNA: TGTGCAACCCGGCCCCCCGAGGACTTCTCCTATAATTCACCCCTCCACTTT. The whole variable domain, remainder taken from reference TRBV30 and TRBJ1-6, is SQTIHQWPATLVQPVGSPLSLECTVEGTSNPNLYWYRQAAGRGLQLLFYSVGIGQISSEVPQNLSASRPQDRQFILSSKKLLLSDSGFYLCATRPPEDFSYNSPLHFGNGTRLTVT.

This clonotype was seen more than once but under ten times. The chain carries TRBV12-3 or TRBV12-4 and TRBJ2-3, with 10 positions matching TRBD2. V gave up 8 bases and J gave up 6 bases; unmatched junction bases: 5. The length of the CDR3 is 13 residues. DNA for the CDR3: TGTGCCAGCCAGCGGGGGGGCCGGGATACGCAGTATTTT. Translation gives CASQRGGRDTQYF.

The sample holds a few counts of this clonotype. This chain joins TRBV25-1 and TRBJ2-1; 10 nucleotides agree with TRBD1. The germline CDR1 and CDR2 sequences are MGHDK and SYGVNS. The CDR3 length is 14 residues. The V segment lost 3 bases and the J segment 6 bases; nucleotides outside the gene matches: 2. The CDR3 DNA reads as TGTGCCAGCAGTGATTGGACAGGGGGCAATGAGCAGTTCTTC. Translating gives CASSDWTGGNEQFF.

A single count supports this clonotype. V usage is TRBV6-5 and J usage is TRBJ1-2; possibly TRBD1 for D (6 bases). Germline values: CDR1 MNHEY, CDR2 SVGAGI. Trimming left V 2 bases short and J 8 bases short, with 15 bases between. There are 14 residues in the CDR3. As DNA, the CDR3 is TGTGCCAGCAGTTACGCGAGGACAGAAGCCGGCTACACCTTC. This gives the protein CASSYARTEAGYTF.

This clonotype has a handful of counts. The chain uses TRBV4-1 and TRBJ2-1; tentatively, D is TRBD1 (5 bases). The V end lost 1 base, the J end lost 7 bases, and 14 bases lay between the germline ends. The CDR3 totals 15 residues. In germline, CDR1 is MGHRA, CDR2 YSYEKL. The CDR3 loop reads CASSQVEFQGNEQFF. CDR3 sequence (DNA): TGCGCCAGCAGCCAAGTGGAATTTCAGGGAAATGAGCAGTTCTTC.

This clonotype was found a few times. The V and J genes are TRBV7-3 and TRBJ2-1; 9 positions agree with TRBD2. J was trimmed by 6 bases and V by 5 bases; bases with no gene match: 17. Germline assignment: CDR1 SGHTA and CDR2 FQGTGA. This CDR3 has 18 amino acids. The CDR3 loop reads CASSPGLAGPRWGNEQFF. The CDR3 bases are TGTGCCAGCAGCCCCGGCCTAGCGGGGCCCCGGTGGGGCAATGAGCAGTTCTTC.